This T cell receptor beta chain came from a study of T cells in localized non-small cell lung cancer. General observations from the study: Sequencing was restricted to one tumor region; therefore, heterogeneity remains possible.

Generated by immunoSEQ multiplex PCR, the TCRdb table keeps only in-frame clones and is missing some. The table records under 95,000 clones, around 80% of them present only once. Concerning this clone itself: Its antigen is still unknown.

The source of this sequence is a female donor of 60 years or more with stage I lung adenocarcinoma. The source was peripheral blood, collected before any cancer treatment.

Written as DNA, the CDR3 is TGTGCCAGCAGCTTGGGACAGAGTCGTCCCCAGCATTTT. Translation: CASSLGQSRPQHF. This chain joins TRBV5-4 and TRBJ1-5; D possibly corresponds to TRBD1 (5 bases). This CDR3 comprises 13 residues. Germline V lookup: CDR1 SGHNT, CDR2 YYREEE (reference sequence). Trimming stripped 0 bases from V and 10 bases from J, with 11 bases between.